This TCR beta chain comes out of a study of regulatory T cells. Study-wide points: In CD3G-deficient patients, conventional CD4+ T cells were enriched for hydrophobic CDR3 residues at positions 6 and 7.

With respect to this clone: The antigen is undetermined.

The CDR3 spans 14 residues. After removal of 5 bases from V and 1 base from J, the junction contained 2 bases not matched to a gene. Germline values: CDR1 MNHNS, CDR2 SASEGT. Autoimmunity was present in every CD3G-deficient patient, worse in two. The primer mix had 52 TRBV and 13 TRBJ primers. Clones were read by immunoSEQ multiplex PCR, and TCRdb kept only the in-frame ones, dropping some. The sample has over 20,000 clones, nearly 90% seen once; the top ten hold 1.3%. The receptor was isolated from a child younger than 18 with CD3G deficiency. V usage is TRBV6-1 and J usage is TRBJ1-1; 9 positions match TRBD1. The sample comprised conventional CD4+ T cells sorted from blood. The CDR3 protein is CASSRGQGNTEAFF. CDR3 coding DNA: TGTGCCAGCAGTCGGGGACAGGGGAACACTGAAGCTTTCTTT.